This T cell receptor (beta chain) was documented in a study of shared clonotypes between healthy human individuals. The assay used deep level. The table came from immunoSEQ multiplex PCR; TCRdb's copy has only in-frame clones and leaves some out. Of 850,000 to 1,200,000 clones listed, approximately 68% were seen once; the top ten hold nearly 1.5%. This CDR3 region has 17 residues. V dropped 8 bases and J dropped 4 bases, with 26 bases sitting between them. Germline V CDR1 and CDR2: LNHDA, SQIVND (reference sequence). CD4+ cell separation produced CD45RA+ naive and CD45RA-negative memory subsets. The chain combines TRBV19 with TRBJ1-2; the D gene is possibly TRBD1 (5 bases). This receptor was identified in a man between 18 and 29 years old in good health. The specimen was memory CD4+ T cells sorted from blood. Subset noted: CD45RA-negative fraction. CDR3 nucleotide sequence: TGTGCCAGTCGGGACGGCGCCTTAGCGGGGCCCCCCTATGGCTACACCTTC. This translates into CASRDGALAGPPYGYTF.